Shown below are 5 T cell receptor beta chains from a single sample sequenced in a study of Graves' ophthalmopathy and Graves' hyperthyroidism (dated 2018 in TCRdb). Instrument used: Illumina HiSeq 2000. TCR beta CDR3 regions were amplified from RNA transcripts for repertoire sequencing. HTBI primers and the Qiagen OneStep RT-PCR kit were used in a first-round RT-PCR, which was followed by a second-round multiplex PCR, size selection and purification. TCRdb ran its own pipeline on the public reads, namely fastp trimming at Q25 and MiXCR clone calling, and kept in-frame beta chains. For every CDR3 protein sequence, its rows merge into one entry that carries the most common genes and DNA. The table for this sample lists 210,000 or so distinct CDR3 sequences; less than 30% of them were counted only once. The leading ten clones occupy approximately 9% of the sample. Sequenced material: peripheral blood. The receptors here all came from a man in his fifties or sixties with Graves' ophthalmopathy. Donor details come from another sample of the same person, matched by shared clones.

This clonotype was seen repeatedly, ten times or more. This chain joins TRBV27 and TRBJ2-5; 12 nucleotides agree with TRBD2. CDR1 MNHEY and CDR2 SMNVEV come from the germline V gene (reference sequence). The ends lost 3 bases at V and 5 bases at J; junction bases unmatched: 16. CDR3 length equals 19 residues. The CDR3 DNA follows: TGTGCCAGCAGTTTGCGTCCCGGGACTAGCGGGTTGGGGGGGGAGACCCAGTACTTC. It specifies CASSLRPGTSGLGGETQYF.

This clonotype was detected only a few times. V is TRBV6-2 or TRBV6-3 and J is TRBJ2-7, with D tentatively TRBD1 (5 bases). Germline V CDR1 and CDR2: MNHEY, SVGEGT. V was pared by 6 bases and J by 3 bases, with 18 bases between. This CDR3 is built from 15 residues. CDR3 sequence reads: CASSGRQGQGYEQYF. In DNA, the CDR3 is TGTGCCAGCAGCGGACGCCAGGGTCAAGGCTACGAGCAGTACTTC.

This clonotype was counted many times. The chain joins TRBV12-3 or TRBV12-4 to TRBJ2-2; 7 nucleotides align to TRBD1. The CDR3 runs to 17 residues. V was clipped by 3 bases and J by 1 base; unmatched bases: 8. CDR3 amino acids: CASSFARQGENTGELFF. The DNA for the CDR3 is TGTGCCAGCAGTTTCGCCCGACAGGGCGAGAACACCGGGGAGCTGTTTTTT.

The chain combines TRBV20-1 with TRBJ1-3; D remains ambiguous. CDR3 length: 14 residues. Trimming left V 2 bases short and J 1 base short, with 9 bases between. Germline V gives CDR1 DFQATT, CDR2 SNEGSKA (reference sequence). CDR3 sequence (DNA): TGCAGTGCTAGAAGTACTGCTTCTGGAAACACCATATATTTT. Translating gives CSARSTASGNTIYF.

This CDR3 is CSVVGEQETQYF. DNA of the CDR3: TGCAGCGTTGTCGGAGAGCAAGAGACCCAGTACTTC. This chain uses TRBV29-1 with TRBJ2-5; D is undetermined. Trimming took off 4 bases at V and 2 bases at J, with 8 bases between the two ends. Germline V gene sequence: CDR1 SQVTM, CDR2 ANQGSEA. This CDR3 spans 12 amino acids.